This T cell receptor beta chain emerged from a study of blood T cell repertoires in COVID-19. Study-level information: Samples of COVID-19 (acute and convalescent) were obtained from the United States, Italy and Spain. PBMCs, B-cell-depleted T cells, or T cells were the source of the cDNA or gDNA that made up the material.

This table comes from immunoSEQ multiplex PCR, and its TCRdb copy is limited to in-frame clones, with some not included. The repertoire holds 150,000 to 200,000 clones, with 80% to 90% as singletons. The CDR3 covers 15 residues. V was cut by 4 bases and J by 5 bases, with 12 bases left in between. From germline, CDR1 is LGHNA and CDR2 YSLEER. J is TRBJ1-6 and V is TRBV4-3, with a tentative D call TRBD1 (6 bases). The source of this sequence is a man aged 40-49 years with active or convalescent COVID-19. The specimen sequenced was peripheral blood. As DNA, the CDR3 is TGCGCCAGCAGCCGAGTGGACAGCAATAATTCACCCCTCCACTTT. This gives the protein CASSRVDSNNSPLHF.